These 10 T cell receptor beta chains share one sample of origin, sequenced in a study of blood T cell repertoires in COVID-19. Libraries were prepared by immunoSEQ multiplex PCR; TCRdb keeps only in-frame clonotypes and omits some of them. The table has 150,000 to 200,000 clones, about 88% seen once; the top ten hold 6%. Sample: peripheral blood. The receptors were gathered from a man aged 35-49 years with active or convalescent COVID-19.

J is TRBJ1-1 and V is TRBV27, with 7 bases aligning to TRBD1. V gave up 6 bases and J gave up 6 bases; unmatched junction bases: 13. The CDR3 runs to 15 residues. Germline assignment: CDR1 MNHEY and CDR2 SMNVEV (reference sequence). This CDR3 reads CASRPRDREVAEAFF. CDR3 sequence (DNA): TGTGCCAGCAGACCCCGTGACAGGGAGGTCGCTGAAGCTTTCTTT.

The chain uses TRBV11-1 and TRBJ1-1; TRBD1 is a possible D gene (6 bases). Germline V CDR1 and CDR2: SGHAT, FQDESV (reference sequence). Trimming took 2 bases from V and 4 from J, leaving 14 bases between them. The CDR3 length is 15 residues. CDR3 sequence reads: CASSLMDSPTTEAFF. The CDR3, as DNA: TGTGCCAGCAGCTTAATGGACAGTCCTACCACTGAAGCTTTCTTT.

This clone occurred once. The V call is TRBV5-1, the J call TRBJ2-5, with D tentatively TRBD1 (7 bases). Looked up from germline, CDR1 is SGHRS and CDR2 is YFSETQ. V was clipped by 8 bases and J by 4 bases, with 18 bases between them. There are 14 residues in the CDR3. CDR3 protein: CARPEGARGETQYF. CDR3 sequence (DNA): TGCGCCAGACCGGAGGGGGCGCGGGGAGAGACCCAGTACTTC.

V and J are TRBV7-9 and TRBJ2-1, with 14 bases that match TRBD2. Germline V gene data show CDR1 as SEHNR and CDR2 as FQNEAQ (reference sequence). J lost 7 bases, V lost 5 bases, and 13 bases had no gene match. The CDR3 extends over 18 amino acids. CDR3 DNA sequence: TGTGCCAGCAGCCGCGGACTAGCGGGAGGAGGTGGGCTTAATGAGCAGTTCTTC. Amino acid sequence: CASSRGLAGGGGLNEQFF.

The rearrangement uses TRBV5-1 and TRBJ2-3; TRBD1 aligns across 9 bases. Germline V gives CDR1 SGHRS, CDR2 YFSETQ. This CDR3 is built from 14 residues. With 4 bases clipped from V and 2 bases from J, the junction kept 2 bases outside the gene matches. The CDR3 DNA sequence: TGCGCCAGCAGCGGACAGGGGAACACAGATACGCAGTATTTT. Protein sequence: CASSGQGNTDTQYF. The full variable domain, its missing parts supplied by reference TRBV5-1 and TRBJ2-3, is KAGVTQTPRYLIKTRGQQVTLSCSPISGHRSVSWYQQTPGQGLQFLFEYFSETQRNKGNFPGRFSGRQFSNSRSEMNVSTLELGDSALYLCASSGQGNTDTQYFGPGTRLTVL.

This clone has a handful of counts. V gene TRBV24-1 combines with J gene TRBJ2-1; D is uncertain. Trimming stripped 4 bases from V and 5 bases from J, with 17 bases between. This CDR3 has 16 amino acids. Germline V gene lookup returns CDR1 KGHDR and CDR2 SFDVKD. This CDR3 is CATSDSGPDTNNEQFF. The DNA of the CDR3 is TGTGCCACCAGTGACTCAGGCCCAGATACGAACAATGAGCAGTTCTTC.

This chain connects TRBV5-1 to TRBJ1-4; TRBD1 agrees at 8 bases. The junction had 10 bases not matched to a gene; V was cut back by 4 bases and J by 5 bases. This CDR3 has 16 amino acids. Germline CDR1 reads SGHRS; CDR2 reads YFSETQ. In DNA form, the CDR3 reads TGCGCCAGCAGCCAGGACAGGGCGGGAAGGAATGAAAAACTGTTTTTT. Amino acid sequence: CASSQDRAGRNEKLFF. The entire variable domain, with the rest obtained from reference TRBV5-1 and TRBJ1-4, is as follows: KAGVTQTPRYLIKTRGQQVTLSCSPISGHRSVSWYQQTPGQGLQFLFEYFSETQRNKGNFPGRFSGRQFSNSRSEMNVSTLELGDSALYLCASSQDRAGRNEKLFFGSGTQLSVL.

The rearrangement joins TRBV4-3 to TRBJ1-2; D call uncertain. V lost 0 bases to trimming and J lost 2 bases, with 10 bases between them. The CDR3 runs to 15 residues. The germline V gene has CDR1 LGHNA and CDR2 YSLEER. The CDR3 nucleotides read TGCGCCAGCAGCCAAGATCCGTACGAGAACTATGGCTACACCTTC. Amino acids: CASSQDPYENYGYTF.

The V call is TRBV4-2, the J call TRBJ2-3; 9 positions match TRBD2. CDR3 size: 16 residues. CDR1 and CDR2 from the germline V gene are LGHNA and YNFKEQ. The V gene end was trimmed by 1 base and the J gene end by 6 bases; junction bases not matched to a gene: 8. CDR3 DNA: TGTGCCAGCAGCCAAGGCGGCCTAGCGGGGAGCGATACGCAGTATTTT. Translated, it gives CASSQGGLAGSDTQYF.

This chain uses TRBV27 with TRBJ2-3; TRBD2 aligns across 8 bases. V shed 5 bases, J shed 5 bases, and the junction held 15 bases outside the gene matches. CDR1 and CDR2 (germline): MNHEY, SMNVEV (reference sequence). This CDR3 contains 17 residues. CDR3 region: CASSMPGLVSGGDTQYF. The CDR3, as DNA: TGTGCCAGCAGTATGCCGGGACTAGTCTCAGGAGGAGATACGCAGTATTTT.